The clone carrying this T cell receptor (beta chain) was recorded a few times. The antigen remains unidentified. TCRdb processed the 5' RACE reads anew with MiXCR; each CDR3 protein has one entry. The repertoire holds some 410,000 distinct CDR3 sequences, with less than 25% as singletons. The data originate from a study of T-cell memory formation after mild COVID-19. There are 15 residues in the CDR3. With 1 base clipped from V and 8 bases from J, the junction kept 5 bases outside the gene matches. Points from the study as a whole: Shrinking CD4+ clones were chiefly CM and EM; CD8+ ones were chiefly EMRA.

The V and J genes are TRBV12-3 or TRBV12-4 and TRBJ1-4, with 9 bases matching TRBD1. Material for sequencing was PBMCs or a T cell subset sorted from them (not recorded which). The TCR sequence derives from an adult woman who had mild COVID-19 (a few samples of this study predate the infection). Cell type and time point are not known. CDR3 region: CASSLGDRGREKLFF. The CDR3 DNA reads TGTGCCAGCAGTTTAGGAGACAGGGGGAGGGAAAAACTGTTTTTT.